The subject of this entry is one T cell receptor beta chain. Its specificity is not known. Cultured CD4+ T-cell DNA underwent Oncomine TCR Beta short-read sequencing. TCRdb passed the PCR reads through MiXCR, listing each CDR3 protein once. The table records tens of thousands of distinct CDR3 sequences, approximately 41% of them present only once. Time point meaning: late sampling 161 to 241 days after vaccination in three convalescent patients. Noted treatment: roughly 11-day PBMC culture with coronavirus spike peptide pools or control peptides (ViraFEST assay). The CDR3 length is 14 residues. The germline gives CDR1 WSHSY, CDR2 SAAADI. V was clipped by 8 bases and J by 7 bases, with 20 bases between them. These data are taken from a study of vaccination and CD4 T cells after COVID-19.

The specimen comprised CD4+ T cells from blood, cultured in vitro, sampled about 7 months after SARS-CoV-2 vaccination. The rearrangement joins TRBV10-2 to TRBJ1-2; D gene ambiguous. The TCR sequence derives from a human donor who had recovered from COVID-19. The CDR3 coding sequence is TGCGCCAGCTCACCTGGGGAGGGTAGGAGTGGCTACACCTTC. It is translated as CASSPGEGRSGYTF.